This entry is about one T cell receptor beta chain. Its specificity is not known. Expressed TCRB transcripts were sequenced because the isolated RNA had all been reverse transcribed beforehand. Some clones are missing from TCRdb's copy, which holds only in-frame ones; the method was immunoSEQ multiplex PCR. The data contain over 150,000 clones, 7.5% to 8.5% of them singletons. This record belongs to a study of beta chain features in type 1 diabetes. Study-level background: Under 110,000,000 sorted cells were examined across all samples.

Points from the study as a whole: Researchers report that Type 1 diabetes patients had moderately but significantly shorter TCRB CDR3s across all four CD4+ subsets. When cDNA is sequenced, cells with high TCR expression could be over-represented. Lower insertion and higher deletion counts appeared at VDJ junctions in type 1 diabetes patients.

CDR1 and CDR2 from the germline V gene are SEHNR and FQNEAQ (reference sequence). Trimming at V came to 5 bases and at J to 4 bases, leaving 7 bases not matched to a gene. CDR3 length: 15 amino acids. This chain links TRBV7-9 with TRBJ2-2; TRBD1 aligns across 7 bases. The TCR originated in a young man with type 1 diabetes. Sequenced input: central memory CD4+ T cells from blood. DNA of the CDR3: TGTGCCAGCAGCCCCCCATGGACAGGCACCGGGGAGCTGTTTTTT. As protein: CASSPPWTGTGELFF.